What follows is one T cell receptor beta chain and its context. This sample was included in a study of blood T cell repertoires in COVID-19. Clones were read by immunoSEQ multiplex PCR, and TCRdb kept only the in-frame ones, dropping some. The sample has 350,000 or so clones; about 90% are singletons. The CDR3 covers 16 residues. V lost 5 bases, J lost 2 bases, and 12 bases stayed unmatched. CDR1 is MNHEY, CDR2 SMNVEV, per germline (reference sequence). The chain uses TRBV27 and TRBJ2-7, with TRBD2 matching 7 bases. This TCR derives from a woman younger than 45 who had been exposed to COVID-19. Material for sequencing was PBMCs or T cells enriched from blood (not recorded which). CDR3 nucleotides: TGTGCCAGCAGTCTCCAGCCCCTAGCGGAAACCTACGAGCAGTACTTC. Translated: CASSLQPLAETYEQYF.